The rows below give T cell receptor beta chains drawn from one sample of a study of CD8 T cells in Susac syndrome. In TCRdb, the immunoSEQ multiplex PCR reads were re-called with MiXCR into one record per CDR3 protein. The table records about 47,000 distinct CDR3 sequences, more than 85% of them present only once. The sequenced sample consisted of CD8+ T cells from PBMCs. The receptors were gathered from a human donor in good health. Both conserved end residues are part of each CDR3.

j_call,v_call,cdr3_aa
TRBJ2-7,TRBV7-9,CASSFRTGYEQYF
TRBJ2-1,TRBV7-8,CASSTHATGVFYNEQFF
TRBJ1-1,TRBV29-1,CSGLKGNTEAFF
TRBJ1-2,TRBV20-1,CSARDRREAYGYTF
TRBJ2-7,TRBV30,CAWSVGVTYEQYF
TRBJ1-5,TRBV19,CASSLQGGSFNQPQHF
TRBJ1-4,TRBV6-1,CASSDRSGREELFF
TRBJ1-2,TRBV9,CASSAPGTINYGYTF
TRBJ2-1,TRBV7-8,CASSLALGPLGEQFF
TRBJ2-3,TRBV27,CASSLLGVNTQYF
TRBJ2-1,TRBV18,CASSLTGPEQFF
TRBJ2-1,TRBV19,CAAQTGESSYNEQFF
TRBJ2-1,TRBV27,CASRSGRDEQFF
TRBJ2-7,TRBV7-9,CASSQPSSYEQYF
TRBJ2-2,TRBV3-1,CASSQAGIRTGIGLNTGELFF
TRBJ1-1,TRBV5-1,CASTTTGMNTEAFF
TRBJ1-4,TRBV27,CASSFRDRDEKLFF
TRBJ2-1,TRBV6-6,CASSYEGQAYNEQFF
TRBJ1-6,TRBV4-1,CASEAAFGSPLHF
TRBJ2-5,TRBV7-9,CASSPLAGGLETQYF
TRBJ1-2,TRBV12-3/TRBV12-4,CASSPPSLGFSYGYTF
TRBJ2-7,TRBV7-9,CASSPLGTGIHEQYF
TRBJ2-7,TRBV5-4,CASSSRTSDYEQYF
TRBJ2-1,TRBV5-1,CASSPGPGTGNDEQFF
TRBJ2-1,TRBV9,CASSVGDRGNNEQFF
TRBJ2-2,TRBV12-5,CASGWWAGELFF
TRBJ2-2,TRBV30,CAWDLGAGELFF
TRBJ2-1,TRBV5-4,CASSEGLADYNEQFF
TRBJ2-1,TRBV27,CASNLLAGAYNEQFF